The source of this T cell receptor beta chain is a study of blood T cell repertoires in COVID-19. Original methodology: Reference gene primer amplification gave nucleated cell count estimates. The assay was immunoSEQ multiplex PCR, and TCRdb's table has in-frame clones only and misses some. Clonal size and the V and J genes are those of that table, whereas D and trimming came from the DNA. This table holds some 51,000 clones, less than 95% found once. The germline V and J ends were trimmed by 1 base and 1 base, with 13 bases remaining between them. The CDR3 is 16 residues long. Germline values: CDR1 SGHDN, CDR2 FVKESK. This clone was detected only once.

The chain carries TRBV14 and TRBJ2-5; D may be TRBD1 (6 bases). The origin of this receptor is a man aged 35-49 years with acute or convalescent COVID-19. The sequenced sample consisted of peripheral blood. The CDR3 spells CASSQGGLRPQETQYF. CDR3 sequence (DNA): TGTGCCAGCAGCCAAGGGGGGCTCCGCCCCCAAGAGACCCAGTACTTC. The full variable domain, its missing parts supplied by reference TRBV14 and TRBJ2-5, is EAGVTQFPSHSVIEKGQTVTLRCDPISGHDNLYWYRRVMGKEIKFLLHFVKESKQDESGMPNNRFLAERTGGTYSTLKVQPAELEDSGVYFCASSQGGLRPQETQYFGPGTRLLVL.